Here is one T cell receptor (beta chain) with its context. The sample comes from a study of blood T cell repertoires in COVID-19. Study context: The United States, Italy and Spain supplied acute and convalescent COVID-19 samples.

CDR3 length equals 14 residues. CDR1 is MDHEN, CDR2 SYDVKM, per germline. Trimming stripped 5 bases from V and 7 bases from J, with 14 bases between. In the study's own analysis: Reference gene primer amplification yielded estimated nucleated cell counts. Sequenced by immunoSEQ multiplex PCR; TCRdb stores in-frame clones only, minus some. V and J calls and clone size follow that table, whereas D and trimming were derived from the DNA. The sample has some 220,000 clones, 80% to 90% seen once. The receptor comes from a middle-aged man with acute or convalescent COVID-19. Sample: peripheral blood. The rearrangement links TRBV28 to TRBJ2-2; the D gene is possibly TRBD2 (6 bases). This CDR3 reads CASSTRGSHGELFF. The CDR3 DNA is TGTGCCAGCAGTACCCGGGGGAGCCACGGGGAGCTGTTTTTT.